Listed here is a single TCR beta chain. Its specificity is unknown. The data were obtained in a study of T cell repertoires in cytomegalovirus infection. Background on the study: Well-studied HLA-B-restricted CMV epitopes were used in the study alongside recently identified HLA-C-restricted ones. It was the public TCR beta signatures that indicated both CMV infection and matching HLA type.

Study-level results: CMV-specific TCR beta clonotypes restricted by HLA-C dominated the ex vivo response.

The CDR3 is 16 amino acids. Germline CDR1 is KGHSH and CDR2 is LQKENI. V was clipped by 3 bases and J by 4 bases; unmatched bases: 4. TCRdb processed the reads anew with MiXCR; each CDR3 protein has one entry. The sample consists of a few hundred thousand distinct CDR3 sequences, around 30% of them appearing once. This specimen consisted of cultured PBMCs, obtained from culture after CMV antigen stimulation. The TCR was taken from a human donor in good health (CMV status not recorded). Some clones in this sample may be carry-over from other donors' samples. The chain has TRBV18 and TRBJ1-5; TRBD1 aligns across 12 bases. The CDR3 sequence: CASSPTGQGANQPQHF. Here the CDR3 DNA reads TGTGCCAGCTCACCTACGGGACAGGGGGCGAATCAGCCCCAGCATTTT.